What follows are 25 T cell receptor beta chains derived from one specimen sequenced in a study of blood T cell repertoires in COVID-19. Assay: immunoSEQ multiplex PCR; the TCRdb copy retains only in-frame clones and omits some. The sample lists roughly 39,000 clones; roughly 85% were seen once. Sequencing input: peripheral blood. The receptors shown here come from a human donor in a cohort sampled during active COVID-19.

The rearrangement links TRBV5-6 to TRBJ2-5; TRBD1 matches 10 bases. J was trimmed by 3 bases and V by 2 bases; bases with no gene match: 4. CDR3 size: 15 residues. Germline V gene sequence: CDR1 SGHDT, CDR2 YYEEEE. CDR3 residues: CASSFTGTGEETQYF. Written as DNA, the CDR3 is TGTGCCAGCAGCTTCACCGGGACAGGGGAAGAGACCCAGTACTTC.

The chain uses TRBV28 and TRBJ1-5; the match to TRBD1 covers 9 bases. CDR1 is MDHEN, CDR2 SYDVKM, per germline. J lost 1 base, V lost 6 bases, and 4 bases had no gene match. The CDR3 runs to 15 residues. CDR3 bases: TGTGCCAGCAGGCGACAGGGGGTAAGCAATCAGCCCCAGCATTTT. Amino acid sequence: CASRRQGVSNQPQHF.

The count of this clone is one. This rearrangement joins TRBV27 to TRBJ2-2; TRBD2 matches 7 bases. Germline assignment: CDR1 MNHEY and CDR2 SMNVEV (reference sequence). The length of the CDR3 is 16 residues. Unmatched junction bases numbered 9, after V lost 1 base and J lost 7 bases. This chain's CDR3 is CASSLFSGLLSGELFF. CDR3 nucleotides: TGTGCCAGCAGTTTATTTTCGGGACTATTAAGCGGGGAGCTGTTTTTT.

V gene TRBV9 combines with J gene TRBJ2-2; TRBD2 agrees at 7 bases. Germline V lookup: CDR1 SGDLS, CDR2 YYNGEE. The V and J ends lost 0 bases and 3 bases, in that order; junction bases with no gene match: 5. The CDR3 consists of 16 residues. CDR3 in amino acids: CASSVGPSGYTGELFF. The CDR3 DNA follows: TGTGCCAGCAGCGTAGGCCCTAGCGGCTACACCGGGGAGCTGTTTTTT.

J is TRBJ2-7 and V is TRBV11-1, with D possibly matching TRBD2 (6 bases). V dropped 1 base and J dropped 7 bases, with 11 bases sitting between them. CDR1 is SGHAT and CDR2 is FQDESV in the germline V gene (reference sequence). This CDR3 is built from 13 residues. CDR3 loop: CASSLGSGGEQYF. The CDR3 nucleotides are TGTGCCAGCAGCTTAGGTTCCGGGGGTGAGCAGTACTTC. Variable domain in full (rest from reference TRBV11-1 and TRBJ2-7): EAEVAQSPRYKITEKSQAVAFWCDPISGHATLYWYRQILGQGPELLVQFQDESVVDDSQLPKDRFSAERLKGVDSTLKIQPAELGDSAMYLCASSLGSGGEQYFGPGTRLTVT.

The rearrangement uses TRBV11-2 and TRBJ2-5; TRBD2 is a possible D gene (5 bases). The V end was cut by 3 bases, the J end by 3 bases, with 5 bases between. CDR1 is SGHAT and CDR2 is FQNNGV in the germline V gene. The CDR3 runs to 12 residues. CDR3 in amino acids: CASSFGEETQYF. The CDR3 DNA follows: TGTGCCAGCAGCTTCGGGGAAGAGACCCAGTACTTC.

This clone has a single count. CDR3 in DNA: TGTGCCAGCAGTTACCCCCTTCTACAGGGGTCCTACGAGCAGTACTTC. This gives the protein CASSYPLLQGSYEQYF. V usage is TRBV6-5 and J usage is TRBJ2-7; 7 nucleotides line up with TRBD1. CDR1 and CDR2 from the germline V gene are MNHEY and SVGAGI. The CDR3 covers 16 residues. J was trimmed by 1 base and V by 2 bases; bases with no gene match: 8.

This sequence joins TRBV7-9 and TRBJ2-1; TRBD2 matches at 8 bases. Germline assignment: CDR1 SEHNR and CDR2 FQNEAQ (reference sequence). V gave up 7 bases and J gave up 5 bases; unmatched junction bases: 13. This CDR3 contains 16 residues. In DNA form, the CDR3 reads TGTGCCAGCACCCTAGATATAGCGGGGTTCAACAATGAGCAGTTCTTC. This translates into CASTLDIAGFNNEQFF. Supplemented by reference TRBV7-9 and TRBJ2-1, the full variable domain reads DTGVSQNPRHKITKRGQNVTFRCDPISEHNRLYWYRQTLGQGPEFLTYFQNEAQLEKSRLLSDRFSAERPKGSFSTLEIQRTEQGDSAMYLCASTLDIAGFNNEQFFGPGTRLTVL.

This clone was counted once. The chain links TRBV10-1 to TRBJ1-1, with TRBD1 matching 8 bases. The CDR3 runs to 15 residues. Germline loops: CDR1 WNHNN, CDR2 SYGVQD (reference sequence). V was pared by 3 bases and J by 8 bases, with 11 bases of the junction left unmatched. CDR3 bases: TGCGCCAGCAGTGAAGGGAGACAGGGGCACCAGGAAGCTTTCTTT. Residues: CASSEGRQGHQEAFF.

Only a few counts were recorded for this clone. The V call is TRBV11-2, the J call TRBJ2-7; 11 bases agree with TRBD1. The J segment lost 5 bases and the V segment lost 5 bases, leaving 8 bases of the junction unmatched. The CDR3 spans 15 residues. Germline-derived CDR1 and CDR2 are SGHAT and FQNNGV. This CDR3 reads CASSLGQGAKDEQYF. DNA of the CDR3: TGTGCCAGCAGCCTCGGACAGGGGGCTAAGGACGAGCAGTACTTC.

This chain joins TRBV18 and TRBJ1-4, with TRBD1 matching 7 bases. V trimming: 5 bases; J trimming: 6 bases; junction bases outside the gene matches: 6. The CDR3 is 14 amino acids. CDR1 is KGHSH, CDR2 LQKENI, per germline. The CDR3 DNA is TGTGCCAGCTCATCGAGGCAGGGGGATGAAAAACTGTTTTTT. This codes for CASSSRQGDEKLFF.

The chain couples TRBV11-2 to TRBJ2-5; tentative D call: TRBD1 (5 bases). From germline, CDR1 is SGHAT and CDR2 FQNNGV. The V gene lost 5 bases and the J gene lost 5 bases, with 15 bases spanning the gap. This CDR3 region has 14 residues. This CDR3 is CASSPPTARETQYF. The CDR3 DNA follows: TGTGCCAGCAGCCCGCCGACAGCCAGGGAGACCCAGTACTTC.

The chain carries TRBV9 and TRBJ2-7, with TRBD2 identical over 9 bases. V was pared by 7 bases and J by 4 bases, with 12 bases of the junction left unmatched. This CDR3 contains 15 residues. Looked up from germline, CDR1 is SGDLS and CDR2 is YYNGEE. CDR3: CASAAGAGGQYEQYF. CDR3 nucleotides: TGTGCCAGCGCGGCCGGGGCGGGGGGGCAATACGAGCAGTACTTC.

This rearrangement joins TRBV19 to TRBJ2-3, with 11 nucleotides matching TRBD2. The CDR3 sequence is 16 residues long. Germline-derived CDR1 and CDR2 are LNHDA and SQIVND (reference sequence). V was pared by 6 bases and J by 7 bases, with 12 bases of the junction left unmatched. The CDR3 loop is CASRSPLAGGQNTQYF. The CDR3 nucleotides read TGTGCCAGTAGGTCCCCCCTAGCGGGAGGTCAAAATACGCAGTATTTT.

This clone was observed a handful of times. The rearrangement joins TRBV18 to TRBJ2-2; 8 nucleotides agree with TRBD2. Germline trimming cut 8 bases from V and 4 bases from J; bases unmatched to any gene: 9. The CDR3 extends over 15 amino acids. Per the germline V gene, CDR1 is KGHSH and CDR2 is LQKENI. CDR3 residues: CASSRREGATGELFF. The CDR3 region has the DNA TGTGCCAGCAGCCGACGGGAGGGCGCCACCGGGGAGCTGTTTTTT.

V is TRBV5-1 and J is TRBJ1-1; TRBD1 agrees at 8 bases. This CDR3 region has 15 residues. V was clipped by 1 base and J by 6 bases; unmatched bases: 8. In germline, CDR1 is SGHRS, CDR2 YFSETQ. CDR3 amino acids: CASSLKGQGGSEAFF. The CDR3 bases are TGCGCCAGCAGCTTGAAAGGACAGGGAGGTTCTGAAGCTTTCTTT. The whole variable domain, remainder taken from reference TRBV5-1 and TRBJ1-1, is KAGVTQTPRYLIKTRGQQVTLSCSPISGHRSVSWYQQTPGQGLQFLFEYFSETQRNKGNFPGRFSGRQFSNSRSEMNVSTLELGDSALYLCASSLKGQGGSEAFFGQGTRLTVV.

This clone appeared once. The chain joins TRBV4-2 to TRBJ2-4; possible D gene TRBD2, 5 bases. V lost 0 bases to trimming and J lost 6 bases, with 15 bases between them. The CDR3 consists of 16 residues. CDR1 LGHNA and CDR2 YNFKEQ come from the germline V gene. Written as DNA, the CDR3 is TGTGCCAGCAGCCAAGATATGGGGTCTCGGGGAAACATTCAGTACTTC. Translated, it gives CASSQDMGSRGNIQYF.

This clone appeared once. The chain is built from TRBV11-2 and TRBJ2-3; D is possibly TRBD1 (6 bases). V gave up 5 bases and J gave up 0 bases, with 15 bases separating them. Germline-derived CDR1 and CDR2 are SGHAT and FQNNGV. CDR3 length equals 16 residues. This CDR3 is CASSPWGQTSTDTQYF. In nucleotides, the CDR3 is TGTGCCAGCAGCCCCTGGGGGCAGACTAGCACAGATACGCAGTATTTT.

This clone has a handful of counts. The chain has TRBV11-3 and TRBJ2-2; a possible D gene is TRBD1 (6 bases). Germline-derived CDR1 and CDR2 are SGHNT and YENEEA. CDR3 length: 16 amino acids. The ends were cut back, 4 bases at V and 0 bases at J, with 12 bases in the middle. Here the CDR3 reads CASSSPGQSNTGELFF. The CDR3, as DNA: TGTGCCAGCAGCTCACCGGGACAATCGAACACCGGGGAGCTGTTTTTT. The entire variable domain, with the rest obtained from reference TRBV11-3 and TRBJ2-2, is as follows: EAGVVQSPRYKIIEKKQPVAFWCNPISGHNTLYWYLQNLGQGPELLIRYENEEAVDDSQLPKDRFSAERLKGVDSTLKIQPAELGDSAVYLCASSSPGQSNTGELFFGEGSRLTVL.

The genes are TRBV7-2 and TRBJ2-7; TRBD1 matches 8 bases. CDR1 is SGHTA and CDR2 is FQGNSA in the germline V gene. J was trimmed by 1 base and V by 4 bases; bases with no gene match: 6. CDR3 length equals 15 residues. The CDR3 reads CASSSGQATSYEQYF. The CDR3 DNA follows: TGTGCCAGCAGCTCGGGACAGGCGACTTCCTACGAGCAGTACTTC.

The V and J genes are TRBV2 and TRBJ1-4; 10 bases map to TRBD1. With 3 bases clipped from V and 5 bases from J, the junction kept 6 bases outside the gene matches. CDR1 is SNHLY, CDR2 FYNNEI, per germline. The CDR3 has 16 residues. The CDR3 nucleotides are TGTGCCAGCAGTGACGAGCGGACAGGGGGAAATGAAAAACTGTTTTTT. It encodes CASSDERTGGNEKLFF.

This sequence joins TRBV2 and TRBJ2-2; 8 bases are shared with TRBD1. Germline CDR1 SNHLY, CDR2 FYNNEI. This CDR3 spans 17 amino acids. J lost 1 base, V lost 0 bases, and 4 bases had no gene match. The DNA of the CDR3 is TGTGCCAGCAGTGAAGCGCATGGACAGGGGAACACCGGGGAGCTGTTTTTT. Translating it yields CASSEAHGQGNTGELFF.

This clone occurred a few times. The chain links TRBV7-2 to TRBJ1-1, with D maybe TRBD1 (6 bases). The CDR3 is 14 residues long. From germline, CDR1 is SGHTA and CDR2 FQGNSA. Trimming took off 4 bases at V and 5 bases at J, with 14 bases between the two ends. CDR3 nucleotide sequence: TGTGCCAGCAGCTCACAGGGACGTAGAACTGAAGCTTTCTTT. Translation: CASSSQGRRTEAFF.

The J gene is TRBJ2-1, the V gene TRBV14, with 9 bases fitting TRBD2. CDR3 length: 14 residues. The germline CDR1 and CDR2 sequences are SGHDN and FVKESK. V lost 4 bases and J lost 4; bases outside the gene matches: 2. The CDR3 reads CASSRGGGYNEQFF. DNA for the CDR3: TGTGCCAGCAGCCGCGGGGGGGGGTACAATGAGCAGTTCTTC.

The chain couples TRBV11-3 to TRBJ2-1; 7 positions match TRBD1. CDR1 is SGHNT and CDR2 is YENEEA in the germline V gene. J lost 8 bases, V lost 3 bases, and 1 base had no gene match. The CDR3 is 12 residues long. CDR3 protein: CASSFDRDEQFF. The CDR3 nucleotides are TGTGCCAGCAGCTTCGACAGGGATGAGCAGTTCTTC.